These 10 T cell receptor beta chains were sequenced from one sample in a study of a mutant IDH1 vaccine in newly diagnosed glioma. These receptors' targets are unknown. As to time point: week 11, during vaccination. The vaccine gave 300 ug of a 20-mer mutant IDH1 peptide subcutaneously per dose. Generated by immunoSEQ multiplex PCR, the TCRdb table keeps only in-frame clones and is missing some. The sample carries tens of thousands of clones, 84% recorded once. This specimen consisted of PBMCs, obtained from a glioma patient whose treatment included an IDH1 peptide vaccine. Source of these receptors: a young man with glioma.

The table lists this clone with a count of one. The genes are TRBV25-1 and TRBJ2-5; the D gene is possibly TRBD2 (5 bases). The end of the DNA aligns better with TRBJ2-7, so the J call may be wrong. There are 13 residues in the CDR3. Germline V gene data show CDR1 as MGHDK and CDR2 as SYGVNS. The CDR3 DNA reads as TGTGCCAGCAGTGAGAGGGAATTTTACGAGCAGTACTTC. Translating it yields CASSEREFYEQYF.

This clone was detected only a few times. CDR3 sequence: CASLPDRVTGYGYTF. The CDR3 coding sequence is TGTGCCAGCTTACCTGACAGGGTAACGGGCTATGGCTACACCTTC. The chain couples TRBV2 to TRBJ1-2, with 7 positions matching TRBD1. The germline V gene encodes CDR1 SNHLY and CDR2 FYNNEI. CDR3 size: 15 residues. Losses at the gene ends were 8 bases for V and 4 bases for J; bases not matched to a gene: 13.

The gene calls are TRBV5-4 and TRBJ1-1, with 8 bases aligning to TRBD1. The CDR3 contains 16 residues. The germline CDR1 and CDR2 sequences are SGHNT and YYREEE (reference sequence). The ends lost 4 bases at V and 0 bases at J; junction bases unmatched: 8. The CDR3 protein is CASSPQTGAVNTEAFF. As DNA, the CDR3 is TGTGCCAGCAGCCCACAGACAGGGGCCGTGAACACTGAAGCTTTCTTT.

This clone showed up just a few times. The chain links TRBV10-1 to TRBJ2-2, with D possibly TRBD2 on 6 matching bases. The CDR3 length is 13 residues. Between the trimmed V and J ends, which lost 8 bases and 5 bases, there was a span of 12 bases. Germline V gene data show CDR1 as WNHNN and CDR2 as SYGVQD (reference sequence). CDR3: CASQLEGTGELFF. CDR3 sequence (DNA): TGCGCCAGCCAGCTGGAGGGAACCGGGGAGCTGTTTTTT.

The count of this clone is one. This chain uses TRBV27 with TRBJ1-3, with D tentatively TRBD1 (5 bases). Trimming removed 0 bases from V and 8 bases from J, with 17 bases in between. This CDR3 contains 16 residues. The germline V gene encodes CDR1 MNHEY and CDR2 SMNVEV (reference sequence). CDR3: CASSLSASSGRDTIYF. The CDR3 DNA reads TGTGCCAGCAGTTTATCGGCGTCCTCAGGGAGAGACACCATATATTTT.

The V gene is TRBV28, the J gene TRBJ1-1; perhaps TRBD1 as D (5 bases). This CDR3 has 11 amino acids. V lost 7 bases, J lost 7 bases, and 10 bases lay in between. CDR1 is MDHEN, CDR2 SYDVKM, per germline. The CDR3 is CASKGWSEAFF. In DNA, the CDR3 is TGTGCCAGCAAGGGGTGGAGTGAAGCTTTCTTT.

A word on this clone: The sample contains more than one DNA sequence encoding this CDR3. The chain combines TRBV6-4 with TRBJ2-2; no firm D call. The CDR3 runs 13 residues. CDR1 and CDR2 from the germline V gene are MRHNA and SNTAGT. The V and J ends lost 0 bases and 4 bases respectively, with 3 bases between them. This CDR3 is CASSDSSTGELFF. CDR3 sequence (DNA): TGTGCCAGCAGTGACTCTAGCACCGGGGAGCTGTTTTTT.

The V call is TRBV28, the J call TRBJ1-4; the match to TRBD1 covers 7 bases. The V gene's germline CDR1 is MDHEN and CDR2 SYDVKM. The trim removed 10 bases at V and 8 bases at J, leaving 10 bases unmatched. The CDR3 has 13 residues. The DNA of the CDR3 is TGTGCCATCACTGACAGGGAGGGAGAAAAACTGTTTTTT. As protein: CAITDREGEKLFF.

J is TRBJ1-1 and V is TRBV15, with 7 positions matching TRBD1. Trimming cost V 0 bases and J 4 bases; bases outside gene matches: 8. The V gene's germline CDR1 is LNHNV and CDR2 YYDKDF (reference sequence). The CDR3 length is 16 residues. The CDR3: CATSRDLLDRATEAFF. CDR3 DNA: TGTGCCACCAGCAGAGATCTTCTTGACAGGGCCACTGAAGCTTTCTTT. The full variable domain, its missing parts supplied by reference TRBV15 and TRBJ1-1, is DAMVIQNPRYQVTQFGKPVTLSCSQTLNHNVMYWYQQKSSQAPKLLFHYYDKDFNNEADTPDNFQSRRPNTSFCFLDIRSPGLGDTAMYLCATSRDLLDRATEAFFGQGTRLTVV.

About this clone itself: The junction differs from germline at one of its ends, possibly a read error. The chain recombines TRBV28 with TRBJ2-7; 12 bases align to TRBD2. The V gene's germline CDR1 is MDHEN and CDR2 SYDVKM. The CDR3 is made up of 12 amino acids. CDR3 DNA sequence: TGTGCCAGCAGTTCCCATACTAGCGGGAGGAGCTTC. This encodes CASSSHTSGRSF.